This TCR beta chain was captured by sequencing in a study of blood T cell repertoires in COVID-19. The wider study: PBMCs, B-cell-depleted T cells, or T cells were the source of the cDNA or gDNA that made up the material.

The method was immunoSEQ multiplex PCR; TCRdb's version includes in-frame clones alone and lacks a portion of them. This sample has tens of thousands of clones, with roughly 84% found just once. The sequenced sample was peripheral blood. This TCR was recovered from a man aged 70 or older with acute or convalescent COVID-19.

DNA for the CDR3: TGTGCCTGGAGCGCAGGGACAGGTGATTCTGAAAAACTGTTTTTT. Translated: CAWSAGTGDSEKLFF. The chain is built from TRBV30 and TRBJ1-4, with TRBD1 identical over 8 bases. This CDR3 is built from 15 residues. The V gene's germline CDR1 is GTSNPN and CDR2 SVGIG (reference sequence). Losses at the gene ends were 3 bases for V and 7 bases for J; bases not matched to a gene: 10.